The entry that follows covers one T cell receptor beta chain sequence. The source of the sample is a study of blood T cell repertoires in COVID-19. Overall study: T cells, B-cell-depleted T cells, or PBMCs provided the cDNA or gDNA that served as material.

Per the original methods: Amplification with reference gene primers provided the estimates of nucleated cell counts. Profiled with immunoSEQ multiplex PCR; TCRdb holds only in-frame clones, not every one. The DNA was the basis for D and trimming; V, J and clone size are from that table. The sample has about 140,000 clones; roughly 86% are singletons. The sample consisted of peripheral blood. The origin of this receptor is a woman in her fifties or sixties with acute or convalescent COVID-19.

Here the CDR3 reads CASSLVAGNLQETQYF. The CDR3 DNA reads as TGCGCCAGCAGCTTGGTAGCGGGGAACCTCCAAGAGACCCAGTACTTC. The V gene is TRBV5-1, the J gene TRBJ2-5; TRBD2 agrees at 8 bases. CDR3 length: 16 residues. Per germline, CDR1 SGHRS and CDR2 YFSETQ. The J segment lost 1 base and the V segment lost 0 bases, leaving 5 bases of the junction unmatched.